The rows below give T cell receptor beta chains drawn from one sample of a study of long-term antiretroviral therapy in people with HIV. Using immunoSEQ multiplex PCR, the repertoire was profiled, and TCRdb retains in-frame clones only, with some absent. The table includes some 25,000 clones, around 85% detected once. The sample consisted of unsorted PBMCs, taken 0.7 years before starting antiretroviral therapy. The receptors were sampled from a young man with HIV. The CDR3 runs from the conserved cysteine through the conserved F or W. The order of the fields is J gene, D gene, clone size, V gene, CDR3 protein, CDR3 DNA. A D gene is named only where the DNA matches it firmly. Size tells how often a clone was seen (once, few, many) or the class of an expanded clone, and some rows leave it out.

TRBJ2-5	TRBD2	.	TRBV9	CASSVAGLATETQYF	TGTGCCAGCAGCGTGGCGGGACTAGCCACGGAGACCCAGTACTTC
TRBJ2-5	TRBD1	.	TRBV5-4	CASSLIDRGRDQETQYF	TGTGCCAGCAGCTTGATTGACAGGGGGCGCGACCAAGAGACCCAGTACTTC
TRBJ2-2	.	.	TRBV7-7	CASSFGPLAGELFF	TGTGCCAGCAGCTTCGGACCCCTCGCCGGGGAGCTGTTTTTT
TRBJ2-7	.	.	TRBV18	CASSPGQYEQYF	TGTGCCAGCTCACCCGGACAGTACGAGCAGTACTTC
TRBJ2-3	TRBD1	once	TRBV29-1	CSGGAGGAWDTQYF	TGCAGCGGGGGAGCAGGGGGCGCGTGGGATACGCAGTATTTT
TRBJ1-1	.	.	TRBV18	CASSQKQVWNTEAFF	TGTGCCAGCTCACAAAAACAAGTTTGGAACACTGAAGCTTTCTTT
TRBJ1-1	.	.	TRBV6-5	CASSYQGEGHTEAFF	TGTGCCAGCAGTTACCAAGGTGAGGGGCACACTGAAGCTTTCTTT
TRBJ1-2	.	.	TRBV27	CASSLTPGSYGYTF	TGTGCCAGCAGTTTAACTCCAGGGTCCTATGGCTACACCTTC
TRBJ2-3	.	.	TRBV5-1	CASSLGLGSTDTQYF	TGCGCCAGCAGCTTGGGACTAGGTAGCACAGATACGCAGTATTTT
TRBJ1-5	TRBD1	.	TRBV6-1	CASIDRGYSNQPQHF	TGTGCCAGCATCGACAGGGGATATAGCAATCAGCCCCAGCATTTT
TRBJ1-2	.	.	TRBV30	CAWYRQIYGYTF	TGTGCCTGGTATCGGCAGATCTATGGCTACACCTTC
TRBJ1-4	.	.	TRBV7-4	CASPQGEKLFF	TGTGCCAGCCCACAGGGCGAAAAACTGTTTTTT
TRBJ1-2	.	.	TRBV30	CAWSGFSNYGYTF	TGTGCCTGGAGTGGGTTCTCTAACTATGGCTACACCTTC
TRBJ2-7	TRBD1	.	TRBV27	CASKETGGPYEQYF	TGTGCCAGCAAGGAGACAGGGGGCCCCTACGAGCAGTACTTC
TRBJ2-2	TRBD2	.	TRBV30	CAWSGRAHTGELFF	TGTGCCTGGAGCGGGAGGGCCCACACCGGGGAGCTGTTTTTT
TRBJ1-2	TRBD1	.	TRBV11-2	CASSHGTEPYGYTF	TGTGCCAGCAGCCACGGGACAGAACCCTATGGCTACACCTTC
TRBJ2-7	TRBD1	.	TRBV30	CAWSDIVQGARYF	TGTGCCTGGAGTGACATTGTTCAGGGGGCAAGGTACTTC
TRBJ2-1	TRBD2	once	TRBV4-3	CASSPGTSGYNEQFF	TGCGCCAGCAGCCCCGGGACTAGCGGATACAATGAGCAGTTCTTC
TRBJ2-5	TRBD2	.	TRBV7-7	CASSLGSGDQETQYF	TGTGCCAGCAGCTTGGGTAGCGGGGACCAAGAGACCCAGTACTTC
TRBJ1-1	.	.	TRBV9	CASSVGSTNTEAFF	TGTGCCAGCAGCGTAGGTAGTACGAACACTGAAGCTTTCTTT
TRBJ2-2	TRBD2	.	TRBV2	CASSEGTSNWAGELFF	TGTGCCAGCAGTGAAGGGACTAGCAATTGGGCCGGGGAGCTGTTTTTT
TRBJ2-5	.	.	TRBV5-4	CASSLGTARETQYF	TGTGCCAGCAGCTTGGGGACAGCCCGAGAGACCCAGTACTTC
TRBJ1-3	.	.	TRBV6-5	CASSYSFRLSGNTIYF	TGTGCCAGCAGTTACTCGTTCCGCCTCTCTGGAAACACCATATATTTT
TRBJ1-1	.	.	TRBV5-1	CASSLGRNTEAFF	TGCGCCAGCAGCCTGGGAAGGAACACTGAAGCTTTCTTT
TRBJ2-7	.	once	TRBV5-1	CASSLDRSGEQYF	TGCGCCAGCAGCTTGGACAGGTCTGGCGAGCAGTACTTC
TRBJ1-3	.	.	TRBV7-8	CASTAGTSGNTIYF	TGTGCCAGCACGGCAGGGACCTCTGGAAACACCATATATTTT
TRBJ1-5	.	.	TRBV19	CASKSGVDQPQHF	TGTGCCAGTAAATCTGGAGTAGATCAGCCCCAGCATTTT